A single sample is the source of the 12 T cell receptor beta chains below, sequenced in a study of cytomegalovirus exposure and HLA in healthy donors. Primers: 60 Vbeta forward and 13 Jbeta reverse. The data were produced by immunoSEQ multiplex PCR, yet TCRdb's version contains in-frame clones alone and is incomplete. The sample records about 140,000 clones, 80% being singletons. The specimen sequenced was PBMCs. The receptor set was obtained from a male donor in good health and CMV-seropositive.

The V and J genes are TRBV27 and TRBJ2-1, with 13 bases lining up with TRBD2. The germline V gene encodes CDR1 MNHEY and CDR2 SMNVEV (reference sequence). The trim removed 3 bases at V and 9 bases at J, leaving 5 bases unmatched. This CDR3 is built from 15 residues. The CDR3 here is CASSFGLAGVVEQFF. The CDR3 DNA reads TGTGCCAGCAGTTTTGGACTAGCGGGAGTGGTTGAGCAGTTCTTC.

The V and J genes are TRBV18 and TRBJ2-1, with 13 positions matching TRBD2. J was trimmed by 5 bases and V by 3 bases; bases with no gene match: 7. The CDR3 covers 17 residues. Germline-derived CDR1 and CDR2 are KGHSH and LQKENI. The DNA of the CDR3 is TGTGCCAGCTCACCTTCCTTACTAGCGGGAGGGAACAATGAGCAGTTCTTC. It codes for CASSPSLLAGGNNEQFF.

The rearrangement links TRBV7-6 to TRBJ2-3; weak D call: TRBD2 (5 bases). The CDR3 consists of 15 residues. Germline loops: CDR1 SGHVS, CDR2 FNYEAQ. Trimming took off 7 bases at V and 2 bases at J, with 16 bases between the two ends. The CDR3 region is CASTPTRGATDTQYF. As DNA, the CDR3 is TGTGCCAGCACCCCCACCCGGGGAGCCACAGATACGCAGTATTTT.

This clone was found a few times. The chain couples TRBV10-1 to TRBJ1-1; D is perhaps TRBD1 (6 bases). This CDR3 contains 15 residues. Germline-derived CDR1 and CDR2 are WNHNN and SYGVQD (reference sequence). V lost 3 bases and J lost 1, with 12 bases in between. In nucleotides, the CDR3 is TGCGCCAGCAGTGACCACAGGGAGAGGAACACTGAAGCTTTCTTT. Translating gives CASSDHRERNTEAFF.

The chain recombines TRBV5-6 with TRBJ1-6; D is unclear. This CDR3 region has 13 residues. Trimming left V 4 bases short and J 9 bases short, with 11 bases between. Germline CDR1 reads SGHDT; CDR2 reads YYEEEE. DNA for the CDR3: TGTGCCAGCAGCCCGTCGAGATTTTCACCCCTCCACTTT. Amino acids: CASSPSRFSPLHF.

V usage is TRBV29-1 and J usage is TRBJ2-3; 12 bases line up with TRBD2. Trimming cost V 6 bases and J 1 base; bases outside gene matches: 11. Germline V gene sequence: CDR1 SQVTM, CDR2 ANQGSEA. The CDR3 consists of 17 residues. CDR3 residues: CSVERLAGVVGTDTQYF. In DNA form, the CDR3 reads TGCAGCGTCGAACGACTAGCGGGAGTCGTTGGCACAGATACGCAGTATTTT.

This clone has just a few counts. The chain combines TRBV7-9 with TRBJ2-7, with D tentatively TRBD1 (6 bases). Trimming removed 5 bases at V and 3 bases at J, with 11 bases between. There are 13 residues in the CDR3. The V gene's germline CDR1 is SEHNR and CDR2 FQNEAQ (reference sequence). The CDR3 region is CASSATGFYEQYF. In DNA form, the CDR3 reads TGTGCCAGCAGCGCTACAGGGTTCTACGAGCAGTACTTC.

The rearrangement uses TRBV7-9 and TRBJ2-5; 9 bases are shared with TRBD2. J was trimmed by 2 bases and V by 5 bases; bases with no gene match: 15. Germline values: CDR1 SEHNR, CDR2 FQNEAQ (reference sequence). The CDR3 loop spans 18 amino acids. The CDR3 reads CASSPRLAGAPSQETQYF. The CDR3 nucleotides are TGTGCCAGCAGCCCTAGGTTAGCGGGAGCCCCATCACAAGAGACCCAGTACTTC. The whole variable domain, remainder taken from reference TRBV7-9 and TRBJ2-5, is DTGVSQNPRHKITKRGQNVTFRCDPISEHNRLYWYRQTLGQGPEFLTYFQNEAQLEKSRLLSDRFSAERPKGSFSTLEIQRTEQGDSAMYLCASSPRLAGAPSQETQYFGPGTRLLVL.

V usage is TRBV27 and J usage is TRBJ1-6; 7 bases line up with TRBD1. Trimming cost V 6 bases and J 3 bases; bases outside gene matches: 8. The germline CDR1 and CDR2 sequences are MNHEY and SMNVEV (reference sequence). The CDR3 runs 16 residues. The CDR3 loop reads CASRPEGASYNSPLHF. The DNA for the CDR3 is TGTGCCAGCAGGCCCGAGGGGGCGAGCTATAATTCACCCCTCCACTTT.

This chain uses TRBV10-3 with TRBJ2-7, with 7 bases identical to TRBD1. Germline values: CDR1 ENHRY, CDR2 SYGVKD. The CDR3 has 14 residues. V lost 6 bases, J lost 1 base, and 6 bases stayed unmatched. In DNA form, the CDR3 reads TGTGCCATCAGAGAGGGACAGCCATCCTACGAGCAGTACTTC. This codes for CAIREGQPSYEQYF.

The chain joins TRBV5-6 to TRBJ2-3; 11 bases agree with TRBD2. V trimming: 0 bases; J trimming: 2 bases; junction bases outside the gene matches: 8. This CDR3 region has 18 residues. CDR1 and CDR2 from the germline V gene are SGHDT and YYEEEE. The CDR3 region has the DNA TGTGCCAGCAGCTTGGCCGGGACTAGCGGAGGGTACACAGATACGCAGTATTTT. It encodes CASSLAGTSGGYTDTQYF.

The rearrangement links TRBV19 to TRBJ2-7, with D unresolved. The V end was cut by 8 bases, the J end by 0 bases, with 14 bases between. The CDR3 contains 14 residues. Germline assignment: CDR1 LNHDA and CDR2 SQIVND (reference sequence). DNA of the CDR3: TGTGCCAGTGGCCTGGCGGCGAGCTCCTACGAGCAGTACTTC. Translating gives CASGLAASSYEQYF.